These T cell receptor beta chains were read from a single sample in a study of response to subunit inactivated influenza vaccine. TCRdb reprocessed the RT-PCR reads with MiXCR, giving one entry per CDR3 protein. The sample includes about 650,000 distinct CDR3 sequences, about 14% of them seen just once. The sample here was PBMCs from blood, taken approximately 15 days before vaccination. The receptors were gathered from a middle-aged man who received an inactivated influenza vaccine. CDR3s leave out the opening cysteine and the closing phenylalanine or tryptophan. The order of the fields is V gene, J gene, CDR3 protein.

>TRBV11-2|TRBJ2-1
ASSLSGQTYNEQF
>TRBV7-2|TRBJ2-3
ASSFDRSGAFTDTQY
>TRBV28|TRBJ2-5
ASSRVFGGAQETQY
>TRBV7-6|TRBJ2-1
ASSGDRGRSPEYNEQF
>TRBV14|TRBJ1-3
ASSQDRPGTGNTIY
>TRBV9|TRBJ2-1
ASSVDMDSSYNEQF
>TRBV6-2/TRBV6-3|TRBJ1-5
ASSYSTASFLSNQPQH
>TRBV15|TRBJ2-5
ATSRTTEQETQY
>TRBV5-1|TRBJ2-5
ASSPGGARSAETQY
>TRBV10-3|TRBJ1-2
AISESRSSEGYT
>TRBV20-1|TRBJ2-5
SASILGGEEETQY
>TRBV6-2/TRBV6-3|TRBJ1-5
ASRARTVVSNQPQH
>TRBV12-3/TRBV12-4|TRBJ2-1
ASSTGELDGGTGGF
>TRBV5-1|TRBJ1-1
ASARTGWTEAF